A selection of T cell receptor beta chains follows, all from one sample in a study of CXCR3-negative and CXCR3-positive naive CD8 T cells. TCRdb reprocessed the 5' RACE reads, with one entry per CDR3 protein and no DNA. The table counts roughly 29,000 distinct CDR3 sequences; approximately 10% lies in the top ten. The sequencing sample was made of memory CD8+ T cells from blood. The receptors shown here come from a human donor in good health. Some clones in this sample may be carry-over from other donors' samples. The CDR3 runs from the conserved cysteine through the conserved F or W.

j_gene	v_gene	CDR3aa
TRBJ2-6	TRBV29-1	CSVEEAGQGAGANVLTF
TRBJ2-1	TRBV7-3	CASSPWGIEQFF
TRBJ2-1	TRBV20-1	CSALGQGPSYNKQFF
TRBJ1-6	TRBV7-2	CASSPGLGSPLHF
TRBJ2-7	TRBV7-9	CASSPRETGGSSYEQYF
TRBJ2-1	TRBV3-1	CASSQRGSSYNEQFF
TRBJ2-7	TRBV20-1	CSARDNLAYEQYF
TRBJ2-1	TRBV13	CASSSRLAGGHEQFF
TRBJ1-1	TRBV5-6	CASSFGDLEAFF
TRBJ2-1	TRBV19	CASSISQSSYNEQFF
TRBJ2-1	TRBV27	CASSFGTGYNEQFF
TRBJ2-7	TRBV29-1	CSVGGGQDYEQYF
TRBJ2-1	TRBV12-3/TRBV12-4	CAIIQGTLYNEQFF
TRBJ2-2	TRBV28	CASSFLPGQGAPTGELFF
TRBJ2-3	TRBV7-9	CASSLAVGEADTQYF
TRBJ2-7	TRBV20-1	CSARDRPGGAEQYF
TRBJ2-1	TRBV29-1	CSVDGLGKWWDNEQFF
TRBJ1-6	TRBV4-3	CASSQDQVGDRNSPLHF
TRBJ1-2	TRBV20-1	CSARQGNYGYTF
TRBJ1-6	TRBV20-1	CSAPTGESSPLHF
TRBJ2-3	TRBV4-3	CASSQDTSGGAGTQYF
TRBJ2-1	TRBV29-1	CSVAGGTGGNEQFF
TRBJ2-7	TRBV27	CASHSRAHEQYF
TRBJ2-3	TRBV6-6	CASTLGTDTQYF
TRBJ1-5	TRBV15	CATSSSRDSFVESYQPQHF
TRBJ2-3	TRBV27	CASSFTLAGASTDTQYF
TRBJ2-1	TRBV7-3	CASSPGGVHEQFF
TRBJ2-1	TRBV5-6	CASSPYSGGPYNEQFF
TRBJ2-1	TRBV19	CASSTGMNEQFF
TRBJ2-3	TRBV15	CATHAGTTATDTQYF
TRBJ1-3	TRBV7-2	CASSLPTSGNTIYF
TRBJ2-1	TRBV7-8	CASKVDSYNEQFF
TRBJ2-5	TRBV6-6	CASSYSEVETQYF
TRBJ2-3	TRBV5-6	CASSWGGSTDTQYF
TRBJ2-7	TRBV15	CATSRVGVGQGSSYEQYF
TRBJ1-2	TRBV29-1	CSVVVRGYGYTF
TRBJ2-3	TRBV7-2	CASSRRQITDTQYF
TRBJ2-5	TRBV29-1	CSGTGLPQETQYF
TRBJ2-7	TRBV13	CASSSPSGGVVYEQYF
TRBJ1-2	TRBV6-6	CASQNWVANYGYTF
TRBJ2-7	TRBV25-1	CASSEWRIGGRGKLAYEQYF
TRBJ2-1	TRBV11-1	CASSPSGDGSVNEQFF
TRBJ1-5	TRBV15	CATGTGRNQPQHF
TRBJ2-7	TRBV7-8	CASSWTGSSYEQYF